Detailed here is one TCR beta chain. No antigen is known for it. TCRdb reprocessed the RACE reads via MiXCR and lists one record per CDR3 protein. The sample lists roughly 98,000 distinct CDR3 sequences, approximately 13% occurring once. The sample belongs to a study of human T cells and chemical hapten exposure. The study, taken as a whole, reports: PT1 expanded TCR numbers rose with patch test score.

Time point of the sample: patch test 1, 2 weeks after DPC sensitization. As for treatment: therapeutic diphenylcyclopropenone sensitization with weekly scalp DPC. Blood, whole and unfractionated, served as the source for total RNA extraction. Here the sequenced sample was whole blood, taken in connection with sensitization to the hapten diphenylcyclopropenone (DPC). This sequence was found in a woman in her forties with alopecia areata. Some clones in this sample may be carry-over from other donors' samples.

The CDR3 DNA follows: TGTGCCAGCTACCGGGCCTATGGCTACACCTTC. Its translation: CASYRAYGYTF. This sequence joins TRBV28 and TRBJ1-2; D is undetermined. Deletions cut 8 bases from V and 4 bases from J, with 8 bases between. CDR1 and CDR2 (germline): MDHEN, SYDVKM. There are 11 residues in the CDR3.